A single sample gave rise to the 3 T cell receptor beta chains below, sequenced in a study of blood T cell repertoires in COVID-19 (dated by TCRdb to 2020 to 2021). The library was produced with the immunoSEQ multiplex PCR assay. This is the immuneACCESS table as TCRdb keeps it, with only in-frame sequences that have V and J called. A part of the clones is gone; compared with another copy, unresolved V genes explain less than half, and the rest is unexplained. Across this sample there are 130,000 or so clones, with about 89% seen only once. More than 15% of the sample rests with the top ten. The sequenced sample consisted of peripheral blood. The receptors shown here come from a man aged 45-60 years with active or convalescent COVID-19.

The V call is TRBV19, the J call TRBJ2-5; possibly TRBD2 for D (6 bases). The CDR3 extends over 15 amino acids. Per the germline V gene, CDR1 is LNHDA and CDR2 is SQIVND (reference sequence). With 3 bases removed from V and 1 base from J, the gap between germline ends came to 12 bases. The CDR3 DNA follows: TGTGCCAGTAGTATTGGAGGGAGTGGCCAAGAGACCCAGTACTTC. It yields the protein CASSIGGSGQETQYF.

The V and J genes are TRBV7-2 and TRBJ1-1; D call uncertain. CDR3 length: 14 amino acids. Trimming pared 2 bases from V and 1 base from J, leaving 8 bases between. CDR1 and CDR2 (germline): SGHTA, FQGNSA. Here the CDR3 DNA reads TGTGCCAGCAGCTTAAGTCGGGGGAACACTGAAGCTTTCTTT. It codes for CASSLSRGNTEAFF.

The V call is TRBV13, the J call TRBJ1-1; possibly TRBD1 for D (6 bases). The V end was cut by 5 bases, the J end by 1 base, with 14 bases between. From germline, CDR1 is PRHDT and CDR2 FYEKMQ (reference sequence). There are 15 residues in the CDR3. Written as DNA, the CDR3 is TGTGCCAGCAGCCATACAGGCAGGGGGAACACTGAAGCTTTCTTT. As protein: CASSHTGRGNTEAFF. The full variable domain, completed using reference TRBV13 and TRBJ1-1, is AAGVIQSPRHLIKEKRETATLKCYPIPRHDTVYWYQQGPGQDPQFLISFYEKMQSDKGSIPDRFSAQQFSDYHSELNMSSLELGDSALYFCASSHTGRGNTEAFFGQGTRLTVV.